Listed below are T cell receptor beta chains from one sample, sequenced in a study of T cells in pancreatic ductal adenocarcinoma. Using immunoSEQ multiplex PCR, the repertoire was profiled, and TCRdb retains in-frame clones only, with some absent. Of over 85,000 clones detected, 90% to 95% appear once; the ten largest clones hold under 3.5%. Sample: PBMCs. These receptors originate from a human donor with pancreatic ductal adenocarcinoma. Each CDR3 is given with its conserved first and last residue. D genes are given only for firm matches. The listing skips clone size in some rows; elsewhere it reads once, few, many or a size class.

j_call d_call clone_size v_call cdr3_aa cdr3_nt
TRBJ2-7 - - TRBV6-6 CASSPGFSYEQYF TGTGCCAGCAGTCCCGGTTTCTCCTACGAGCAGTACTTC
TRBJ2-2 TRBD2 - TRBV19 CASSPASGNTGELFF TGTGCCAGTAGCCCGGCTAGCGGTAACACCGGGGAGCTGTTTTTT
TRBJ2-1 TRBD2 - TRBV11-2 CASSLDPLSGAYNEQFF TGTGCCAGCAGCTTAGACCCTCTTAGCGGGGCCTACAATGAGCAGTTCTTC
TRBJ2-1 - - TRBV5-1 CASSLGADGGPTGRNEQFF TGCGCCAGCAGCTTGGGGGCTGACGGAGGGCCAACCGGGCGGAATGAGCAGTTCTTC
TRBJ2-3 TRBD1 - TRBV11-2 CASSLDGRGGTGRTDTQYF TGTGCCAGCAGCTTAGATGGGAGAGGCGGGACAGGGCGGACAGATACGCAGTATTTT
TRBJ2-3 - - TRBV9 CASSAGGGPDTQYF TGTGCCAGCAGCGCCGGCGGAGGGCCAGATACGCAGTATTTT
TRBJ2-7 TRBD2 - TRBV4-1 CASSQAAGVWEQYF TGCGCCAGCAGCCAAGCCGCGGGAGTCTGGGAGCAGTACTTC
TRBJ2-1 TRBD1 - TRBV5-4 CASSHRDRAYNEQFF TGTGCCAGCAGCCACCGGGACAGGGCCTACAATGAGCAGTTCTTC
TRBJ2-2 TRBD2 - TRBV5-4 CASSLFPAGLAGVGSGELFF TGTGCCAGCAGCTTGTTCCCAGCGGGACTAGCGGGAGTGGGGTCCGGGGAGCTGTTTTTT
TRBJ2-2 - - TRBV15 CATSRGLNTGELFF TGTGCCACCAGCAGGGGGCTCAACACCGGGGAGCTGTTTTTT
TRBJ1-1 - - TRBV19 CASTPEPLTEAFF TGTGCCAGTACCCCCGAGCCCCTCACTGAAGCTTTCTTT
TRBJ1-5 TRBD1 - TRBV6-6 CASSYDGQAYNQPQHF TGTGCCAGCAGTTACGACGGACAGGCTTACAATCAGCCCCAGCATTTT
TRBJ1-2 - - TRBV7-8 CASSGWGVEGYTF TGTGCCAGCAGCGGGTGGGGGGTTGAGGGCTACACCTTC
TRBJ2-7 - - TRBV29-1 CSVGPGDPLSQQYF TGCAGCGTAGGTCCAGGGGACCCATTGAGCCAGCAGTACTTC
TRBJ2-5 - - TRBV7-9 CASSLAGGTQYF TGTGCCAGCAGCTTAGCCGGGGGGACCCAGTACTTC
TRBJ2-5 TRBD2 - TRBV30 CAWRGVSGRWETQYF TGTGCCTGGAGGGGAGTTAGCGGGAGGTGGGAGACCCAGTACTTC
TRBJ2-3 TRBD2 once TRBV5-4 CASSPRGARTDTQYF TGTGCCAGCAGCCCGCGGGGGGCGCGGACAGATACGCAGTATTTT
TRBJ2-1 - - TRBV5-4 CASRSGTQVPDEQFF TGTGCCAGCAGGTCCGGGACACAAGTCCCGGATGAGCAGTTCTTC
TRBJ2-3 TRBD2 - TRBV5-4 CASSSQTSGSTDTQYF TGTGCCAGCAGCTCCCAGACTAGCGGGAGCACAGATACGCAGTATTTT